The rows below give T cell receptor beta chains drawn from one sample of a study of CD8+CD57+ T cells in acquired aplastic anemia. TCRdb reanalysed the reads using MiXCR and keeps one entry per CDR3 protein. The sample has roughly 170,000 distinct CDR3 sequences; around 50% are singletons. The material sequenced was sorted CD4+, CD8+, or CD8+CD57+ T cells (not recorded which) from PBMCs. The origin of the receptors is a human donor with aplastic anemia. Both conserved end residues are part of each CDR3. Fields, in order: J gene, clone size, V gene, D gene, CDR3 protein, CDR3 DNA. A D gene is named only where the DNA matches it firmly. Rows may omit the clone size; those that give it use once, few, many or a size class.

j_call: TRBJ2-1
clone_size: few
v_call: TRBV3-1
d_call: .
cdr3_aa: CASSRLRGSYNEQFF
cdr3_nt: TGTGCCAGCAGCCGCCTCCGGGGCTCCTACAATGAGCAGTTCTTC

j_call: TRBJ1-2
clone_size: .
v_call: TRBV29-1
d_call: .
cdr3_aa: CSVEVRHYGYTF
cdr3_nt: TGCAGCGTTGAGGTCAGACATTATGGCTACACCTTC

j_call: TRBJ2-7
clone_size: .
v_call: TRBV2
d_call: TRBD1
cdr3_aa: CASRGTGGYEQYF
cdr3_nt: TGTGCCAGCAGGGGGACAGGGGGGTACGAGCAGTACTTC

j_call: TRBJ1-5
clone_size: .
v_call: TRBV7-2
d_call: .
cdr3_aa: CASSSLLGGNQPQHF
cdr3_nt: TGTGCCAGCAGCTCCCTTTTGGGGGGAAATCAGCCCCAGCATTTT

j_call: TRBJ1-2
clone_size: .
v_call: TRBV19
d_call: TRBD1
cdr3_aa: CASNRRTGDGYGYTF
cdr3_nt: TGTGCCAGTAACCGGAGGACAGGGGATGGCTATGGCTACACCTTC

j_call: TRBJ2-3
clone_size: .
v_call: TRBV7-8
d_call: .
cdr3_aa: CASSLDVHRDTQYF
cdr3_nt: TGTGCCAGCAGCTTAGATGTCCACCGAGATACGCAGTATTTT

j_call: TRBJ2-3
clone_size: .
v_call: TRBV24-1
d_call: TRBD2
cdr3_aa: CATSDPGLGNTQYF
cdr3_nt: TGTGCCACCAGTGATCCGGGACTAGGGAATACGCAGTATTTT

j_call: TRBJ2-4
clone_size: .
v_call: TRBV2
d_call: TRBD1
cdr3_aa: CATMGTGKNIQYF
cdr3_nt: TGTGCCACCATGGGGACAGGAAAAAACATTCAGTACTTC

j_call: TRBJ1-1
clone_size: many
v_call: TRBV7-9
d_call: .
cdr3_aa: CASSFGAGNTEAFF
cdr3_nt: TGTGCCAGCAGCTTCGGGGCCGGAAACACTGAAGCTTTCTTT

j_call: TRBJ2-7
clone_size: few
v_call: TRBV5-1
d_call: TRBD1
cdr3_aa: CASSWTGLNEQYF
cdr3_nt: TGCGCCAGCAGCTGGACAGGGCTGAACGAGCAGTACTTC

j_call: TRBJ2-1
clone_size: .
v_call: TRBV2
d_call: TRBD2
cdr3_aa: CASRERTSSYNEQFF
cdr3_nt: TGTGCCAGCAGGGAGAGGACTAGCTCCTACAATGAGCAGTTCTTC

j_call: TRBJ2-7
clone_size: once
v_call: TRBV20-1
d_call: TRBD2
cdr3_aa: CKTSGAYEQYF
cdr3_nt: TGCAAGACTAGCGGGGCCTACGAGCAGTACTTC

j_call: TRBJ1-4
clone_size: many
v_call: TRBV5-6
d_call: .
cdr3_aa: CASSLVSGEKLFF
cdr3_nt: TGTGCCAGCAGCTTGGTTAGCGGAGAAAAACTGTTTTTT

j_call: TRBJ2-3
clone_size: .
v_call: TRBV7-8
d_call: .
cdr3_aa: CASKTGPRTTDTQYF
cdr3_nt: TGTGCCAGCAAGACCGGCCCGCGCACCACAGATACGCAGTATTTT

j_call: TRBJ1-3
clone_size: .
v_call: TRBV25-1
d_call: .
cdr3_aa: CASSEWEQGGNTIYF
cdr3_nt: TGTGCCAGCAGTGAATGGGAGCAGGGCGGAAACACCATATATTTT

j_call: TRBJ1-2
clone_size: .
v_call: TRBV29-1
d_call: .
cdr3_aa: CSVEDRTGGGYYGYTF
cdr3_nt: TGCAGCGTTGAAGATCGAACCGGAGGGGGATACTATGGCTACACCTTC

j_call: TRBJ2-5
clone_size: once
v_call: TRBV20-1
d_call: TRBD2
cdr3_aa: CSASLAGGRETQYF
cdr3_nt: TGCAGTGCTAGTCTAGCGGGGGGGCGGGAGACCCAGTACTTC

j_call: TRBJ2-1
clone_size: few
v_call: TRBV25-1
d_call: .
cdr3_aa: CASSEYSVRGLYNEQFF
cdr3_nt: TGTGCCAGCAGTGAATACTCAGTCCGAGGGTTATACAATGAGCAGTTCTTC

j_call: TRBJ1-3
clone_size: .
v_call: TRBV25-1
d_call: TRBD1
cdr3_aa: CASSELTGTENSGNTIYF
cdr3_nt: TGTGCCAGCAGTGAACTAACCGGGACAGAGAACTCTGGAAACACCATATATTTT

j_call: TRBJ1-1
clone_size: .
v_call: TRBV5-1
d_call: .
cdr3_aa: CASSLSNIGLSEAFF
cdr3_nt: TGCGCCAGCAGCTTGTCAAACATCGGCCTTTCTGAAGCTTTCTTT

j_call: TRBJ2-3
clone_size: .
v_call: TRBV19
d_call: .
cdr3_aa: CASSQGQGHTDTQYF
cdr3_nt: TGTGCCAGTAGCCAAGGACAAGGGCACACAGATACGCAGTATTTT

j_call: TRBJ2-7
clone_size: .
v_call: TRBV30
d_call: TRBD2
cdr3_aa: CAFFKASGDTPYF
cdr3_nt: TGTGCCTTTTTTAAAGCTAGCGGTGATACTCCGTACTTC

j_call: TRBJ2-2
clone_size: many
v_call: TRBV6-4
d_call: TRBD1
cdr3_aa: CASSDTDRSGELFF
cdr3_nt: TGTGCCAGCAGTGATACGGACAGGTCCGGGGAGCTGTTTTTT

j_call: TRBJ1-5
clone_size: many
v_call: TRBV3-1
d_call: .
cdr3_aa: CASSGQRGNQPQHF
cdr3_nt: TGTGCCAGCAGCGGACAACGAGGCAATCAGCCCCAGCATTTT

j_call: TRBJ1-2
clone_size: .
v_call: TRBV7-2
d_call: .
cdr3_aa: CASSLTLGYTF
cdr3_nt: TGTGCCAGCAGCCTAACCTTGGGCTACACCTTC

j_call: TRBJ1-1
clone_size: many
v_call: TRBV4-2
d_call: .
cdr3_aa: CASSQTALRAEAFF
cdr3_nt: TGTGCCAGCAGCCAGACAGCCCTGAGGGCTGAAGCTTTCTTT

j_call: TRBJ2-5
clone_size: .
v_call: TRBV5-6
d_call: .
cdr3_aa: CASSLTESDETQYF
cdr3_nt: TGTGCCAGCAGCTTGACAGAGTCGGACGAGACCCAGTACTTC